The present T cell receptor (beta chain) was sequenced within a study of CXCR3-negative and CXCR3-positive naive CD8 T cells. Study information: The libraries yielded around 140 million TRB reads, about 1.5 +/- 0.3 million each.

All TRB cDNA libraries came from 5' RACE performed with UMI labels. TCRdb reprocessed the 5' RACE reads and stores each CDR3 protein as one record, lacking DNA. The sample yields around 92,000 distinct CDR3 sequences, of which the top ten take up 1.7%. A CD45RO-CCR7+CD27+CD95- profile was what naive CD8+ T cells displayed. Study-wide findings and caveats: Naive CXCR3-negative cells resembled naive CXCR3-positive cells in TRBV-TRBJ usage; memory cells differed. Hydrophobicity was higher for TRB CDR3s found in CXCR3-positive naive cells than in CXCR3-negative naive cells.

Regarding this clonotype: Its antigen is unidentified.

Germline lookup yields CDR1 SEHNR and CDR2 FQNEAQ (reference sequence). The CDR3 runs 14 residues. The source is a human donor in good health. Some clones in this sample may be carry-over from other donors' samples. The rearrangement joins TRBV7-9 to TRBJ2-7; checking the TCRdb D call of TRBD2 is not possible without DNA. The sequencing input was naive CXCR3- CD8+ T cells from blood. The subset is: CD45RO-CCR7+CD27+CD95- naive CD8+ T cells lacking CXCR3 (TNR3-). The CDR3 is CASSRGRGVYEQYF.